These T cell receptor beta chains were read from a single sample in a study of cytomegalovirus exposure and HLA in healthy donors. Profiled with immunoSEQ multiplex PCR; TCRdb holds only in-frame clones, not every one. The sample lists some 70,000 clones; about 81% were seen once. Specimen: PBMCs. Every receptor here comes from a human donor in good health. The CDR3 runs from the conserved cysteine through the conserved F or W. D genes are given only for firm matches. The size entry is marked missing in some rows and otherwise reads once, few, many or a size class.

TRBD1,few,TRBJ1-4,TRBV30,CAWSETGMGEKLFF,TGTGCCTGGAGCGAGACAGGGATGGGTGAAAAACTGTTTTTT
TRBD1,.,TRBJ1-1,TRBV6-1,CASSEAPIVYSGQANTEAFF,TGTGCCAGCAGTGAAGCGCCTATCGTTTATAGCGGACAGGCGAACACTGAAGCTTTCTTT
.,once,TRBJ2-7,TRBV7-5,CARSFGTRGDRDEQYF,TGTGCCAGAAGCTTTGGAACCAGGGGAGATAGGGACGAGCAGTACTTC
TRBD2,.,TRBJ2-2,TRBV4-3,CASSQEGTSGVTGTGELFF,TGCGCCAGCAGCCAAGAAGGGACTAGCGGGGTCACGGGAACCGGGGAGCTGTTTTTT
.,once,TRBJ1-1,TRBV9,CASSSRDNTEAFF,TGTGCCAGCAGCTCCCGGGATAACACTGAAGCTTTCTTT
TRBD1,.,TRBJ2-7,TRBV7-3,CASSRTGTGNEQYF,TGTGCCAGCAGCCGTACCGGGACAGGGAACGAGCAGTACTTC
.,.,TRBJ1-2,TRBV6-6,CASSPTGNYGYTF,TGTGCCAGCAGCCCCACAGGAAACTATGGCTACACCTTC
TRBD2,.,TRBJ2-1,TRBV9,CASSVSAGGLSYNEQFF,TGTGCCAGCAGCGTATCTGCGGGGGGTCTCTCCTACAATGAGCAGTTCTTC
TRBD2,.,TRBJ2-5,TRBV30,CALSGEETQYF,TGTGCCCTAAGCGGGGAAGAGACCCAGTACTTC
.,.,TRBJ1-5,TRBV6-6,CASSLSLNSNQPQHF,TGTGCCAGCAGTTTGAGCCTCAATAGCAATCAGCCCCAGCATTTT
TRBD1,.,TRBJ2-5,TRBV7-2,CASSLTGRRNQETQYF,TGTGCCAGCAGCCTGACAGGGCGAAGGAATCAAGAGACCCAGTACTTC
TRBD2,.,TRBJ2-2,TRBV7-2,CASSPNPSGDTGELFF,TGTGCCAGCAGCCCAAACCCTAGCGGGGACACCGGGGAGCTGTTTTTT
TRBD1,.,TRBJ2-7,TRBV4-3,CASSLGTGSYEQYF,TGCGCCAGCAGCCTCGGGACAGGGTCCTACGAGCAGTACTTC
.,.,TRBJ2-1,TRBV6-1,CASNDNSYNEQFF,TGTGCCAGCAACGACAACTCCTACAATGAGCAGTTCTTC
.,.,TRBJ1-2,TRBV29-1,CSVGAGALVGYTF,TGCAGCGTTGGGGCAGGGGCCCTGGTCGGCTACACCTTC
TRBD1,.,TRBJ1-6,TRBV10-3,CAISDIWDRGTGNSPLHF,TGTGCCATCAGTGATATTTGGGACAGGGGAACGGGGAATTCACCCCTCCACTTT
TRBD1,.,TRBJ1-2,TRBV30,CAWSSDRGTGYGYTF,TGTGCCTGGAGTTCCGACAGGGGAACGGGCTATGGCTACACCTTC
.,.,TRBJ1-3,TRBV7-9,CASSLALTVGNTIYF,TGTGCCAGCAGCTTAGCGCTCACTGTGGGAAACACCATATATTTT
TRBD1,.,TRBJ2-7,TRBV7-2,CASSPETTGGTYEQYF,TGTGCCAGCAGCCCAGAGACGACAGGGGGCACCTACGAGCAGTACTTC
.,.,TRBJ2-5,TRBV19,CASREGQETQYF,TGTGCCAGTAGGGAGGGCCAAGAGACCCAGTACTTC
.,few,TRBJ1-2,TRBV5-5,CASSLGIWRSYGYTF,TGTGCCAGCAGCTTGGGCATCTGGAGGTCCTATGGCTACACCTTC
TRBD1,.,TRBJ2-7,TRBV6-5,CASSYGGQGQYEQYF,TGTGCCAGCAGCTACGGGGGACAGGGGCAGTACGAGCAGTACTTC